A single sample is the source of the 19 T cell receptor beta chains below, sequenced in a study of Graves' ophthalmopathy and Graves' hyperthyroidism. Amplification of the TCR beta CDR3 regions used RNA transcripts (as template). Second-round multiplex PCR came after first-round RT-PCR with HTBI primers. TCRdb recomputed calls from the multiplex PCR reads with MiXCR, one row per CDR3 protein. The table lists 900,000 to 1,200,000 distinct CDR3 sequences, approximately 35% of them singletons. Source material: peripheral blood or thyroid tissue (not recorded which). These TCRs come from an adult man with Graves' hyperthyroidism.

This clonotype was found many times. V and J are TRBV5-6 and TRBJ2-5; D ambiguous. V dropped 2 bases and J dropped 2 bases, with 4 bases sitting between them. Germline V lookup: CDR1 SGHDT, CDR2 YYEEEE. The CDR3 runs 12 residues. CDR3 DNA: TGTGCCAGCAGCTTCGCACAAGAGACCCAGTACTTC. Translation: CASSFAQETQYF. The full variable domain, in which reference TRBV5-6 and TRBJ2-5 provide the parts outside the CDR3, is DAGVTQSPTHLIKTRGQQVTLRCSPKSGHDTVSWYQQALGQGPQFIFQYYEEEERQRGNFPDRFSGHQFPNYSSELNVNALLLGDSALYLCASSFAQETQYFGPGTRLLVL.

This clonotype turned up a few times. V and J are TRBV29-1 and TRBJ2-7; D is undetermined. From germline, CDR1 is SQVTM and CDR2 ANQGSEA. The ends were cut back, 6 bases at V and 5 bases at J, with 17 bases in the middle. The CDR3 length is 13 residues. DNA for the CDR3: TGCAGCGTCGGCGGTCAGGCAGTCCACGAGCAGTACTTC. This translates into CSVGGQAVHEQYF.

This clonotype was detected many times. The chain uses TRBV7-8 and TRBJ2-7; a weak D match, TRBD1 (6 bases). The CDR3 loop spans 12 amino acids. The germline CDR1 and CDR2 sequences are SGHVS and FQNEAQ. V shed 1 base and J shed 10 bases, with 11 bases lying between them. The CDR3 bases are TGTGCCAGCAGCTTAGACAGGGCGGTTCAGTACTTC. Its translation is CASSLDRAVQYF.

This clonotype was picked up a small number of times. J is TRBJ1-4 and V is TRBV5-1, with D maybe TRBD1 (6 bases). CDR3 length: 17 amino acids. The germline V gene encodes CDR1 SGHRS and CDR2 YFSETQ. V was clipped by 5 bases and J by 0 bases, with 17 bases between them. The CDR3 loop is CASSLVMGTPTNEKLFF. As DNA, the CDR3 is TGCGCCAGCAGTCTTGTAATGGGGACACCAACTAATGAAAAACTGTTTTTT.

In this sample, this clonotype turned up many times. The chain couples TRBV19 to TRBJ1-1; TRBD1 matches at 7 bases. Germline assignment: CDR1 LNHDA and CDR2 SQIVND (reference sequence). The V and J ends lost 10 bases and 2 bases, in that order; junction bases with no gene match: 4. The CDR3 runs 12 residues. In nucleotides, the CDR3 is TGTGCCACGGGACAGCACAACACTGAAGCTTTCTTT. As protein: CATGQHNTEAFF.

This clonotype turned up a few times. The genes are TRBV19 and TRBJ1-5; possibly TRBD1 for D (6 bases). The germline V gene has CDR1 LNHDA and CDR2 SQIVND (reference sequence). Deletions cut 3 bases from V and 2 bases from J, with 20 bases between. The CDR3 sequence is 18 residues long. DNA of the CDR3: TGTGCCAGTAGTATCGGGCCCCAGGGGTTGGCGGGCAATCAGCCCCAGCATTTT. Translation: CASSIGPQGLAGNQPQHF.

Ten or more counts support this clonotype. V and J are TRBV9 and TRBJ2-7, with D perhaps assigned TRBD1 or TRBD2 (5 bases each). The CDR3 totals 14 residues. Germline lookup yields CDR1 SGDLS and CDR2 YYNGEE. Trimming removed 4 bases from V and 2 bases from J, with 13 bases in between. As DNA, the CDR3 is TGTGCCAGCAGCTCTAGGGGAGCAACCTACGAGCAGTACTTC. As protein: CASSSRGATYEQYF. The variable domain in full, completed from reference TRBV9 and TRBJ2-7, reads DSGVTQTPKHLITATGQRVTLRCSPRSGDLSVYWYQQSLDQGLQFLIQYYNGEERAKGNILERFSAQQFPDLHSELNLSSLELGDSALYFCASSSRGATYEQYFGPGTRLTVT.

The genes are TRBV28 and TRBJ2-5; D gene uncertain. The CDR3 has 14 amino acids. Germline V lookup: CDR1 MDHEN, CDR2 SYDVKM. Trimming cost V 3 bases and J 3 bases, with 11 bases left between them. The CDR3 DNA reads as TGTGCCAGCAGTTTCGTTCGGACGGAAGAGACCCAGTACTTC. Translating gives CASSFVRTEETQYF.

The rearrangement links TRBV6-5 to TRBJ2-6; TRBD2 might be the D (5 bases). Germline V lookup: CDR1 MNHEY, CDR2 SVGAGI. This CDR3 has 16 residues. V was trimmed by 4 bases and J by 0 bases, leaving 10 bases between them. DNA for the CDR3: TGTGCCAGCAGTTTCGTGGGGAGCTCTGGGGCCAACGTCCTGACTTTC. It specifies CASSFVGSSGANVLTF.

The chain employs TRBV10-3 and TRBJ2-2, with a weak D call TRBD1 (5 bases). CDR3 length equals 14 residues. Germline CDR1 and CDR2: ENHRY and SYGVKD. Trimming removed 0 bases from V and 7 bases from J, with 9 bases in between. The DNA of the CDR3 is TGTGCCATCAGTGAGTCGGTGGGGCACGGGGAGCTGTTTTTT. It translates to CAISESVGHGELFF.

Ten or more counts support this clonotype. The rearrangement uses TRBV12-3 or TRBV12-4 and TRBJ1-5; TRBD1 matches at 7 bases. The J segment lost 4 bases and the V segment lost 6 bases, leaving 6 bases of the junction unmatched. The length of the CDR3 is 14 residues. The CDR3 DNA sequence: TGTGCCAGCAGCCCCCAACAGGGGAATCAGCCCCAGCATTTT. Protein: CASSPQQGNQPQHF.

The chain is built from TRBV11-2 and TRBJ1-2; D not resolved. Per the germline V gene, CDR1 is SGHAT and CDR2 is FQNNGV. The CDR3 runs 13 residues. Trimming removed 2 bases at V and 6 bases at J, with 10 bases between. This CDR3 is CASSLFRKDGYTF. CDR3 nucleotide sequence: TGTGCCAGCAGCTTATTCAGGAAGGATGGCTACACCTTC.

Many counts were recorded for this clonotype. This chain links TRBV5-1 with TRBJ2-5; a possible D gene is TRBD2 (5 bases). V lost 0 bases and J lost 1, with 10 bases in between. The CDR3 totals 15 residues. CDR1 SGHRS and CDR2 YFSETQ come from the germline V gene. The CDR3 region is CASSLVHSAQETQYF. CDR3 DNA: TGCGCCAGCAGCTTGGTTCATAGCGCCCAAGAGACCCAGTACTTC.

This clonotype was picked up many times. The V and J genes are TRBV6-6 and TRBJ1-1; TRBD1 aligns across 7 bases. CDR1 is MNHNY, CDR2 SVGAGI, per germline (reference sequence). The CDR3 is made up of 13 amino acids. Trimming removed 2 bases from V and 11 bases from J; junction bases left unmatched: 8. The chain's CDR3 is CASSYRPGTEAFF. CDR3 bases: TGTGCCAGCAGTTACCGACCCGGGACAGAGGCTTTCTTT.

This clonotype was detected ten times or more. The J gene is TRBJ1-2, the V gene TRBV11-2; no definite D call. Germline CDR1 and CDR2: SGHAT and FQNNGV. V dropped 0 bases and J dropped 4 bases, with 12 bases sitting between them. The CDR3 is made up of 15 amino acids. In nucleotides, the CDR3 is TGTGCCAGCAGCTTAGAAAGACAAGGGATCTATGGCTACACCTTC. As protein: CASSLERQGIYGYTF.

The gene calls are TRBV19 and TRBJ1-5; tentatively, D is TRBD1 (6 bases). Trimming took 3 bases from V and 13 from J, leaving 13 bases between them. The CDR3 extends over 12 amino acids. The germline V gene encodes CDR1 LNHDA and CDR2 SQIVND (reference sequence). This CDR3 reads CASSIRAGDQHF. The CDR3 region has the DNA TGTGCCAGTAGTATTCGGGCAGGGGATCAGCATTTT.

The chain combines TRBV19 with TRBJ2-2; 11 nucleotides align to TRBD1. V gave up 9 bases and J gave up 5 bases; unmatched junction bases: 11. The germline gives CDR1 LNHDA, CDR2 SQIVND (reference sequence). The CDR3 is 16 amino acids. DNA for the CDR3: TGTGCCAGCAACCCCTGGGGGACAGGGGGTACCGGGGAGCTGTTTTTT. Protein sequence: CASNPWGTGGTGELFF. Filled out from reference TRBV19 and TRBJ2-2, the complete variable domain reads DGGITQSPKYLFRKEGQNVTLSCEQNLNHDAMYWYRQDPGQGLRLIYYSQIVNDFQKGDIAEGYSVSREKKESFPLTVTSAQKNPTAFYLCASNPWGTGGTGELFFGEGSRLTVL.

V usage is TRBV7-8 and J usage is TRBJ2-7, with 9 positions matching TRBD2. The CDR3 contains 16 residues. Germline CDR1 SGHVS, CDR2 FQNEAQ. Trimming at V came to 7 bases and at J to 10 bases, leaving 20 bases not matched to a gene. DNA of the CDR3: TGTGCCAGCACCCCCGGGGGAGCTGTAGCGGGAGAGCCCCAGTACTTC. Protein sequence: CASTPGGAVAGEPQYF.

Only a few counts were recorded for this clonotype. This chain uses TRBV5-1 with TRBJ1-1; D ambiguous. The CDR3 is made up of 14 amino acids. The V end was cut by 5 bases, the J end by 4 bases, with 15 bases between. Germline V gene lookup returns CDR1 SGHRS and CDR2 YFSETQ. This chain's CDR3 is CASRGEARGTEAFF. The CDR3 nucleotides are TGCGCCAGCAGGGGAGAAGCGCGGGGCACTGAAGCTTTCTTT.